This entry features one TCR beta chain sequence. Its antigen is currently unknown. The data derive from a study of OX40 agonist ivuxolimab in advanced cancers. Study-level results: Low normalized T-cell clonal expansion also characterized some of the nonresponders.

The CDR3 totals 11 residues. Germline V gene sequence: CDR1 MNHEY, CDR2 SVGAGI. Trimming took 7 bases from V and 7 from J, leaving 8 bases between them. Method: immunoSEQ multiplex PCR; TCRdb's copy keeps in-frame clones and lacks some. This sample has some 64,000 clones; 92% occur once, and the top ten carry approximately 23%. Autoimmune disease history or systemic immunosuppression barred patients. The V gene is TRBV6-5, the J gene TRBJ2-1; D gene uncertain. This TCR came from an adult with an advanced solid tumor such as melanoma, head and neck, liver or kidney cancer. The sample consisted of CD4+ or CD8+ T cells sorted from blood, taken in a trial of the OX40 agonist ivuxolimab. The chain's CDR3 is CASNGANEQFF. The CDR3, as DNA: TGTGCCAGCAACGGCGCAAATGAGCAGTTCTTC.